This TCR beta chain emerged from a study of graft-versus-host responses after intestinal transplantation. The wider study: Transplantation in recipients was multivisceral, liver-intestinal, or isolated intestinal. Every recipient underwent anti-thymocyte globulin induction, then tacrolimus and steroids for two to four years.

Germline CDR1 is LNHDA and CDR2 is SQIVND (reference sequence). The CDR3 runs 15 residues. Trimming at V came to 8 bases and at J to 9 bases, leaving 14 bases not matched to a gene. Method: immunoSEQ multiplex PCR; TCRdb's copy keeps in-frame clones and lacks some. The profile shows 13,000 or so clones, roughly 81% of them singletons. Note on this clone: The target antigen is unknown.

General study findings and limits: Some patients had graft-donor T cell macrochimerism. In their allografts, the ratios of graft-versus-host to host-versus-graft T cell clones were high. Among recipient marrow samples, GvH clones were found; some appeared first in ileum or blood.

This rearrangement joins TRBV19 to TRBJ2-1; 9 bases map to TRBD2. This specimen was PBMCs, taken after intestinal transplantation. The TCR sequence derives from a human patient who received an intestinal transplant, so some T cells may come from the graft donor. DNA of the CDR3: TGTGCCAGTCTACCCAGCTTAGCGGGAGCGGCTGAGCAGTTCTTC. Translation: CASLPSLAGAAEQFF.